The 17 T cell receptor beta chains below were found in one sample sequenced in a study of CD8 T cells in ankylosing spondylitis. Study results and limitations: There was a TCR beta motif, made of several highly homologous variants, that appeared characteristic of ankylosing spondylitis blood.

TCRdb ran MiXCR on the 5' RACE reads and lists one entry per CDR3 protein. Altogether fewer than 450,000 distinct CDR3 sequences are present, more than 15% being singletons, with the ten largest covering about 0.94%. The antigens of these receptors remain unknown. The sequenced material came from blood, either unsorted or a sorted T cell fraction (not recorded which). The receptors here all came from a male donor with ankylosing spondylitis.

This chain links TRBV3-1 with TRBJ2-5, with D possibly matching TRBD2 (6 bases). V dropped 1 base and J dropped 13 bases, with 22 bases sitting between them. The CDR3 extends over 15 amino acids. Per the germline V gene, CDR1 is LGHDT and CDR2 is YNNKEL (reference sequence). The CDR3 DNA reads TGTGCCAGCAGCCAAGCCGGGACTCCAACAAGCGAGGGGTACTTC. Its protein product is CASSQAGTPTSEGYF.

This clonotype has only a few counts. V usage is TRBV12-3 or TRBV12-4 and J usage is TRBJ2-5, with D possibly being TRBD2 (6 bases). The CDR3 length is 14 residues. V was shortened by 6 bases and J by 7 bases, with 18 bases between the two germline ends. The CDR3 DNA follows: TGTGCCAGCAGAATCCGGGCGCCCGGGGGGACCCAGTACTTC. Residues: CASRIRAPGGTQYF.

The chain has TRBV6-1 and TRBJ2-1, with TRBD2 matching 13 bases. CDR1 is MNHNS and CDR2 is SASEGT in the germline V gene. The CDR3 has 19 amino acids. Trimming cost V 1 base and J 9 bases; bases outside gene matches: 15. The CDR3 here is CASSEERLAGGWGTIEQFF. CDR3 coding DNA: TGTGCCAGCAGTGAAGAGAGACTAGCGGGAGGTTGGGGTACAATTGAGCAGTTCTTC.

The chain has TRBV5-5 and TRBJ2-3, with D perhaps given as TRBD1 or TRBD2 (5 bases each). The V end was cut by 7 bases, the J end by 5 bases, with 14 bases between. The CDR3 consists of 13 residues. The germline CDR1 and CDR2 sequences are SGHKS and YYEKEE (reference sequence). In DNA form, the CDR3 reads TGTGCCAGCTTGACTGGGGGAAGAGATACGCAGTATTTT. Protein product: CASLTGGRDTQYF.

This clonotype was picked up a small number of times. The chain joins TRBV24-1 to TRBJ2-1; a possible D gene is TRBD1 (5 bases). The V gene's germline CDR1 is KGHDR and CDR2 SFDVKD. The CDR3 consists of 15 residues. The V and J ends lost 12 bases and 0 bases respectively, with 17 bases between them. CDR3 DNA: TGTGCCGCTTCTGGGGCATCGAGCTCCTACAATGAGCAGTTCTTC. Encoded protein: CAASGASSSYNEQFF.

This clonotype was recorded at least ten times. The V gene is TRBV20-1, the J gene TRBJ1-5; no clear D. This CDR3 is 12 amino acids long. Germline values: CDR1 DFQATT, CDR2 SNEGSKA (reference sequence). V lost 3 bases and J 6 bases, leaving 9 bases between the germline ends. DNA for the CDR3: TGCAGTGCTAGTGTGGCCGCTCAGCCCCAGCATTTT. This translates into CSASVAAQPQHF.

The gene calls are TRBV20-1 and TRBJ2-3; D might be TRBD1 (6 bases). CDR1 is DFQATT, CDR2 SNEGSKA, per germline (reference sequence). Deletions cut 1 base from V and 8 bases from J, with 7 bases between. The CDR3 has 11 amino acids. The CDR3 nucleotides read TGCAGTGCTAGAGGGGACATTACGCAGTATTTT. Translated, it gives CSARGDITQYF.

The chain recombines TRBV6-5 with TRBJ1-2; D is ambiguous. Germline values: CDR1 MNHEY, CDR2 SVGAGI. The CDR3 consists of 14 residues. V gave up 4 bases and J gave up 1 base, with 10 bases separating them. The CDR3: CASSSTNLNYGYTF. The DNA of the CDR3 is TGTGCCAGCAGTTCTACGAACCTTAACTATGGCTACACCTTC.

This clonotype was seen a few times. The chain is built from TRBV7-9 and TRBJ1-3, with a possible D match to TRBD1 (5 bases). CDR3 length: 15 amino acids. Trimming took off 5 bases at V and 4 bases at J, with 15 bases between the two ends. CDR1 SEHNR and CDR2 FQNEAQ come from the germline V gene (reference sequence). The CDR3, as DNA: TGTGCCAGCAGCCCGAGGATGGGACTGGGAAACACCATATATTTT. It yields the protein CASSPRMGLGNTIYF.

There are a few counts of this clonotype. This chain uses TRBV6-5 with TRBJ2-2, with 9 bases fitting TRBD2. V shed 3 bases, J shed 1 base, and the junction held 3 bases outside the gene matches. Per the germline V gene, CDR1 is MNHEY and CDR2 is SVGAGI. The CDR3 consists of 16 residues. The CDR3 sequence is CASSYGTSKNTGELFF. The CDR3 DNA is TGTGCCAGCAGTTATGGGACTAGCAAGAACACCGGGGAGCTGTTTTTT.

This clonotype was seen ten or more times. The V gene is TRBV20-1, the J gene TRBJ2-1, with a possible D match to TRBD1 (5 bases). Germline CDR1 is DFQATT and CDR2 is SNEGSKA (reference sequence). V lost 2 bases and J lost 9, with 5 bases in between. CDR3 length equals 10 residues. CDR3 sequence: CSARQGEQFF. In DNA, the CDR3 is TGCAGTGCTAGACAGGGTGAGCAGTTCTTC.

V and J are TRBV6-1 and TRBJ2-7; maybe TRBD2 (7 bases). This CDR3 spans 15 amino acids. V was clipped by 5 bases and J by 5 bases, with 19 bases between them. Germline CDR1 reads MNHNS; CDR2 reads SASEGT. As DNA, the CDR3 is TGTGCCAGCAGTAGGGGGGGCCTACAAGGCCACGAGCAGTACTTC. This encodes CASSRGGLQGHEQYF.

In DNA form, the CDR3 reads TGTGCCAGCAGCTTTCCCCCACAGAATAATTCACCCCTCCACTTT. Amino acid sequence: CASSFPPQNNSPLHF. The rearrangement links TRBV7-6 to TRBJ1-6, with D hard to call. Germline CDR1 reads SGHVS; CDR2 reads FNYEAQ. CDR3 length equals 15 residues. The germline V and J ends were trimmed by 3 bases and 5 bases, with 11 bases remaining between them.

This sequence joins TRBV6-6 and TRBJ1-2; D is unresolved. CDR3 length: 13 residues. Deletions cut 4 bases from V and 4 bases from J, with 10 bases between. Per germline, CDR1 MNHNY and CDR2 SVGAGI (reference sequence). The CDR3 spells CASSSGQVYGYTF. CDR3 nucleotides: TGTGCCAGCAGTTCCGGGCAGGTCTATGGCTACACCTTC.

This clonotype was picked up a small number of times. The chain couples TRBV2 to TRBJ1-5; 7 positions match TRBD1. J lost 10 bases, V lost 8 bases, and 14 bases had no gene match. Germline CDR1 reads SNHLY; CDR2 reads FYNNEI. This CDR3 has 14 amino acids. CDR3 protein: CASGKRTGAGPQHF. The CDR3 region has the DNA TGTGCCAGCGGCAAACGGACAGGTGCAGGTCCCCAGCATTTT.

This clonotype was found a few times. This chain joins TRBV12-3 or TRBV12-4 and TRBJ1-3; D is unresolved. V was shortened by 6 bases and J by 4 bases, with 16 bases between the two germline ends. The CDR3 covers 15 residues. The CDR3 nucleotides are TGTGCCAGCAGCCCTCTAAAGGATCACGGAAACACCATATATTTT. Translating gives CASSPLKDHGNTIYF.

The chain has TRBV11-2 and TRBJ1-2, with D unclear. The CDR3 runs 15 residues. Germline V gives CDR1 SGHAT, CDR2 FQNNGV. Trimming removed 5 bases from V and 0 bases from J, with 13 bases in between. The CDR3 here is CASSLTGNSNYGYTF. CDR3 in DNA: TGTGCCAGCAGCCTTACGGGGAATTCTAACTATGGCTACACCTTC.